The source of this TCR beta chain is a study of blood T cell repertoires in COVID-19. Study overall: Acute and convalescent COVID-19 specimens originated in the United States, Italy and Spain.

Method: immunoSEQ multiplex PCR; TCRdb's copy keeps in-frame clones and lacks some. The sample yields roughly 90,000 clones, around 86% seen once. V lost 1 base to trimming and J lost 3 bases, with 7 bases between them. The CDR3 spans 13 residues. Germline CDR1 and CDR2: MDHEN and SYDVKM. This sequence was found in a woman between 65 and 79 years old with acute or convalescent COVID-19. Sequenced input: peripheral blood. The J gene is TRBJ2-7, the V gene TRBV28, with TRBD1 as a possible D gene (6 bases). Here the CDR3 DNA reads TGTGCCAGCAGTTTATCAGGGGACTACGAGCAGTACTTC. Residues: CASSLSGDYEQYF. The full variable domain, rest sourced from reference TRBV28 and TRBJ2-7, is DVKVTQSSRYLVKRTGEKVFLECVQDMDHENMFWYRQDPGLGLRLIYFSYDVKMKEKGDIPEGYSVSREKKERFSLILESASTNQTSMYLCASSLSGDYEQYFGPGTRLTVT.